These 26 T cell receptor beta chains were all obtained from the same sample, sequenced in a study of T-cell reconstitution after alpha-beta-depleted transplantation in children. This sample's TCRbeta library carried unique molecular identifier barcodes. TCRdb ran MiXCR on the PCR reads and lists one entry per CDR3 protein. This sample has about 600,000 distinct CDR3 sequences; under 15% occur once, and the top ten carry about 2%. Source: PBMCs, mostly from graft donor cells, taken 360 days after TCRalphabeta/CD19-depleted stem cell transplant. The receptors come from a male patient younger than 18 who had a stem cell transplant for acute myeloid leukemia, so the T cells may come from the graft donor.

This clonotype was counted between two and nine times. The chain is built from TRBV12-3 or TRBV12-4 and TRBJ2-7, with 9 bases fitting TRBD1. J gave up 6 bases and V 5 bases, and 8 bases lay outside the gene matches. The length of the CDR3 is 14 residues. Here the CDR3 reads CASSLRDRVSEQYF. The CDR3 DNA is TGTGCCAGCAGTCTCCGGGACAGGGTCTCCGAGCAGTACTTC.

Of note for this clonotype: A much more abundant neighbour one base away suggests this may be a read error. The chain links TRBV4-3 to TRBJ2-2; D remains ambiguous. Germline-derived CDR1 and CDR2 are LGHNA and YSLEER. V gave up 0 bases and J gave up 7 bases, with 9 bases separating them. This CDR3 has 14 residues. CDR3 bases: TGCGCCAGCAGCCAAGAGGGGTGGGACGGGGAGCTGTTTTTT. Protein sequence: CASSQEGWDGELFF.

This chain links TRBV24-1 with TRBJ2-3, with D maybe TRBD2 (5 bases). CDR3 length: 17 residues. Germline CDR1 reads KGHDR; CDR2 reads SFDVKD. Trimming shortened V by 2 bases and J by 2 bases, and 16 bases separated the two germline ends. CDR3 coding DNA: TGTGCCACCAGTGATTATCGTGGCCCCCTAGCCACAGATACGCAGTATTTT. Translation gives CATSDYRGPLATDTQYF.

This clonotype was observed many times. V is TRBV28 and J is TRBJ2-7, with TRBD1 matching 7 bases. Unmatched junction bases numbered 16, after V lost 2 bases and J lost 3 bases. Germline lookup yields CDR1 MDHEN and CDR2 SYDVKM. There are 18 residues in the CDR3. CDR3 loop: CASSLIDPYQQGYYEQYF. CDR3 DNA sequence: TGTGCCAGCAGTTTAATCGACCCGTACCAACAGGGGTACTACGAGCAGTACTTC.

The V call is TRBV28, the J call TRBJ1-6, with D possibly matching TRBD1 (6 bases). The CDR3 has 16 amino acids. V was clipped by 9 bases and J by 8 bases, with 23 bases between them. Germline values: CDR1 MDHEN, CDR2 SYDVKM. The DNA of the CDR3 is TGTGCCAGGAGAAACCGGGACACTCCAAGGGATTCACCCCTCCACTTT. This gives the protein CARRNRDTPRDSPLHF.

This clonotype was counted ten times or more. V gene TRBV20-1 combines with J gene TRBJ2-5; 7 bases agree with TRBD1. With V trimmed by 7 bases and J by 5 bases, 7 bases remained unmatched. CDR1 and CDR2 from the germline V gene are DFQATT and SNEGSKA (reference sequence). This CDR3 has 12 residues. The chain's CDR3 is CSVETGTETQYF. As DNA, the CDR3 is TGCAGTGTTGAGACAGGGACGGAGACCCAGTACTTC.

Many counts were recorded for this clonotype. The chain has TRBV20-1 and TRBJ2-1; TRBD1 is a possible D gene (6 bases). CDR1 and CDR2 (germline): DFQATT, SNEGSKA (reference sequence). V was cut by 0 bases and J by 2 bases, with 17 bases left in between. There are 17 residues in the CDR3. For the CDR3, the DNA is TGCAGTGCTAGAGATCCTAAAAGGCAGGGGCCCTACAATGAGCAGTTCTTC. This codes for CSARDPKRQGPYNEQFF.

The chain uses TRBV7-6 and TRBJ2-7; 8 bases map to TRBD2. Losses at the gene ends were 3 bases for V and 7 bases for J; bases not matched to a gene: 8. Germline-derived CDR1 and CDR2 are SGHVS and FNYEAQ. The CDR3 runs to 14 residues. The CDR3 loop is CASSFLTGGREQYF. DNA for the CDR3: TGTGCCAGCAGCTTCCTCACGGGGGGGCGGGAGCAGTACTTC.

This clonotype was observed many times. The gene calls are TRBV5-1 and TRBJ2-7; maybe TRBD2 (6 bases). Trimming pared 6 bases from V and 2 bases from J, leaving 15 bases between. Germline loops: CDR1 SGHRS, CDR2 YFSETQ. This CDR3 contains 14 residues. This chain's CDR3 is CASKELAVTYEQYF. The CDR3 DNA reads TGCGCCAGCAAGGAGTTAGCGGTTACCTACGAGCAGTACTTC.

In this sample, this clonotype turned up a few times. The chain uses TRBV3-1 and TRBJ2-7, with 9 bases lining up with TRBD2. Looked up from germline, CDR1 is LGHDT and CDR2 is YNNKEL (reference sequence). This CDR3 has 16 residues. After removal of 4 bases from V and 6 bases from J, the junction contained 13 bases not matched to a gene. CDR3 amino acids: CASSPIELAGSIEQYF. CDR3 nucleotide sequence: TGTGCCAGCAGCCCGATCGAACTAGCGGGCTCTATCGAGCAGTACTTC.

The rearrangement joins TRBV27 to TRBJ2-6, with D perhaps given as TRBD1 or TRBD2 (6 bases each). Per the germline V gene, CDR1 is MNHEY and CDR2 is SMNVEV (reference sequence). The CDR3 is 17 amino acids. Trimming pared 2 bases from V and 2 bases from J, leaving 13 bases between. CDR3 loop: CASSLRGRIPGANVLTF. The CDR3 region has the DNA TGTGCCAGCAGTTTACGGGGGCGCATCCCTGGGGCCAACGTCCTGACTTTC.

The rearrangement uses TRBV12-3 or TRBV12-4 and TRBJ2-5; 12 bases fit TRBD1. CDR3 size: 17 residues. V trimming: 7 bases; J trimming: 5 bases; junction bases outside the gene matches: 14. CDR3 DNA: TGTGCCAGCACGCCGGGACAGGGGGCTCGCCAAGGGGAGACCCAGTACTTC. Translation gives CASTPGQGARQGETQYF.

This clonotype was recorded at least ten times. The rearrangement links TRBV7-2 to TRBJ2-3; D uncertain. This CDR3 spans 12 amino acids. The V and J ends lost 5 bases and 3 bases respectively, with 6 bases between them. The germline V gene encodes CDR1 SGHTA and CDR2 FQGNSA. The CDR3 region has the DNA TGTGCCAGCAGCCCGGTGACAGATACGCAGTATTTT. Translating it yields CASSPVTDTQYF.

The rearrangement links TRBV11-2 to TRBJ2-1; 12 nucleotides align to TRBD2. The trim removed 6 bases at V and 6 bases at J, leaving 6 bases unmatched. The CDR3 has 15 residues. CDR1 is SGHAT and CDR2 is FQNNGV in the germline V gene. The CDR3, as DNA: TGTGCCAGCAGGCCCCTAGCGGGAGGGCTCAATGAGCAGTTCTTC. Translated, it gives CASRPLAGGLNEQFF.

V usage is TRBV12-3 or TRBV12-4 and J usage is TRBJ2-1; no definite D call. Trimming took off 6 bases at V and 5 bases at J, with 5 bases between the two ends. The CDR3 totals 11 residues. CDR3 nucleotides: TGTGCCAGCAGGATAGACAATGAGCAGTTCTTC. As protein: CASRIDNEQFF.

The V and J genes are TRBV20-1 and TRBJ2-1; D not resolved. Trimming took 5 bases from V and 9 from J, leaving 11 bases between them. The CDR3 is 11 residues long. CDR1 is DFQATT and CDR2 is SNEGSKA in the germline V gene (reference sequence). CDR3 residues: CSAEGLSEQFF. CDR3 DNA sequence: TGCAGTGCTGAAGGGTTGTCTGAGCAGTTCTTC.

This clonotype was observed a few times. The chain links TRBV24-1 to TRBJ2-3, with TRBD2 identical over 10 bases. CDR1 and CDR2 (germline): KGHDR, SFDVKD. The V and J ends lost 3 bases and 5 bases, in that order; junction bases with no gene match: 13. The CDR3 is 18 residues long. The CDR3 nucleotides are TGTGCCACCAGTGATCCCCTCCTCCTAGCGGGAGTGGAAGATACGCAGTATTTT. As protein: CATSDPLLLAGVEDTQYF.

This clonotype showed up many times. The chain uses TRBV7-9 and TRBJ2-7; TRBD2 agrees at 10 bases. The CDR3 contains 14 residues. Germline CDR1 reads SEHNR; CDR2 reads FQNEAQ (reference sequence). V shed 6 bases and J 2 bases; nucleotides not matched to a gene: 4. The CDR3 region is CASRSSGGAYEQYF. The CDR3, as DNA: TGTGCCAGCAGATCTAGCGGGGGAGCCTACGAGCAGTACTTC.

A few counts support this clonotype. The rearrangement uses TRBV30 and TRBJ2-7, with TRBD2 matching 10 bases. V shed 1 base and J 1 base; nucleotides not matched to a gene: 13. CDR1 and CDR2 (germline): GTSNPN, SVGIG (reference sequence). This CDR3 has 18 residues. For the CDR3, the DNA is TGTGCCTGGAGTGCGGGCAGGGATCCTAGCGGGAGATCCTACGAGCAGTACTTC. It encodes CAWSAGRDPSGRSYEQYF.

The chain joins TRBV20-1 to TRBJ2-5; possible D gene TRBD1, 6 bases. Germline V gives CDR1 DFQATT, CDR2 SNEGSKA (reference sequence). V lost 3 bases and J 5 bases, leaving 13 bases between the germline ends. The CDR3 runs to 13 residues. The CDR3 DNA is TGCAGTGCTAGTTTCAGGGGAACCGAGACCCAGTACTTC. Translating gives CSASFRGTETQYF.

This chain joins TRBV18 and TRBJ2-7; D is possibly TRBD2 (6 bases). The V gene's germline CDR1 is KGHSH and CDR2 LQKENI. The CDR3 runs 15 residues. Trimming pared 0 bases from V and 0 bases from J, leaving 9 bases between. This CDR3 reads CASSPPSGSSYEQYF. DNA for the CDR3: TGTGCCAGCTCACCACCCTCCGGGAGCTCCTACGAGCAGTACTTC.

This chain links TRBV9 with TRBJ1-1; D is ambiguous. Trimming stripped 0 bases from V and 6 bases from J, with 24 bases between. Per germline, CDR1 SGDLS and CDR2 YYNGEE. This CDR3 is 18 amino acids long. As DNA, the CDR3 is TGTGCCAGCAGCGTAGCTTCAGACTCTTATCCCGGCCGCGCTGAAGCTTTCTTT. Translation: CASSVASDSYPGRAEAFF.

CDR3 protein: CASSRRGGNEQYF. CDR3 nucleotide sequence: TGTGCCAGCAGCCGACGGGGGGGGAACGAGCAGTACTTC. The J gene is TRBJ2-7, the V gene TRBV7-2; 8 nucleotides align to TRBD2. This CDR3 spans 13 amino acids. The germline V gene has CDR1 SGHTA and CDR2 FQGNSA. J lost 5 bases, V lost 5 bases, and 5 bases had no gene match.

The rearrangement uses TRBV4-1 and TRBJ2-7; 14 nucleotides align to TRBD2. CDR1 and CDR2 (germline): MGHRA, YSYEKL. V trimming: 1 base; J trimming: 5 bases; junction bases outside the gene matches: 7. The CDR3 totals 17 residues. This chain's CDR3 is CASSQVPGLAGVNEQYF. The CDR3 nucleotides are TGCGCCAGCAGCCAAGTTCCGGGACTAGCGGGAGTAAACGAGCAGTACTTC.

This clonotype was recorded a few times. V gene TRBV20-1 combines with J gene TRBJ1-1, with 11 bases aligning to TRBD1. The CDR3 consists of 15 residues. Germline CDR1 reads DFQATT; CDR2 reads SNEGSKA (reference sequence). The V gene end was trimmed by 7 bases and the J gene end by 0 bases; junction bases not matched to a gene: 7. The CDR3 region has the DNA TGCAGTGAACCCGGACAGGGGGCCATGAACACTGAAGCTTTCTTT. Its translation: CSEPGQGAMNTEAFF.

The chain recombines TRBV20-1 with TRBJ2-3; D is ambiguous. CDR3 size: 13 residues. Germline V gene lookup returns CDR1 DFQATT and CDR2 SNEGSKA (reference sequence). The germline V and J ends were trimmed by 3 bases and 2 bases, with 9 bases remaining between them. The CDR3 loop reads CSASYSLTDTQYF. Written as DNA, the CDR3 is TGCAGTGCTAGCTACTCCCTCACAGATACGCAGTATTTT.